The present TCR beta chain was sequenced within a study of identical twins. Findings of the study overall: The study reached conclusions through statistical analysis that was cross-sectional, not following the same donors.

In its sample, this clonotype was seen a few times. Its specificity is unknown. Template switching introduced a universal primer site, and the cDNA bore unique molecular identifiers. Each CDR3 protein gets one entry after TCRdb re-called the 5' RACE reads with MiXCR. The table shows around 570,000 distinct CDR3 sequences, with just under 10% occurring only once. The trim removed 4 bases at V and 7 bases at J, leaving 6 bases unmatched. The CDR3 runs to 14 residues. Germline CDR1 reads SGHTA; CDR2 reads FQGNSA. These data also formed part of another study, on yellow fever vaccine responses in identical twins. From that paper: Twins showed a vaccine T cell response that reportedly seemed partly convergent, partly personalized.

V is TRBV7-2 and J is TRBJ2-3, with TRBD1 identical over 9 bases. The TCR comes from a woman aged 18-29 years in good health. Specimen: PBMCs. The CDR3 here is CASSSGTGFNTQYF. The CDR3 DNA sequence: TGTGCCAGCAGCTCCGGGACAGGGTTTAATACGCAGTATTTT. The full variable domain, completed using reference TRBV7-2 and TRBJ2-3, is GAGVSQSPSNKVTEKGKDVELRCDPISGHTALYWYRQSLGQGLEFLIYFQGNSAPDKSGLPSDRFSAERTGGSVSTLTIQRTQQEDSAVYLCASSSGTGFNTQYFGPGTRLTVL.